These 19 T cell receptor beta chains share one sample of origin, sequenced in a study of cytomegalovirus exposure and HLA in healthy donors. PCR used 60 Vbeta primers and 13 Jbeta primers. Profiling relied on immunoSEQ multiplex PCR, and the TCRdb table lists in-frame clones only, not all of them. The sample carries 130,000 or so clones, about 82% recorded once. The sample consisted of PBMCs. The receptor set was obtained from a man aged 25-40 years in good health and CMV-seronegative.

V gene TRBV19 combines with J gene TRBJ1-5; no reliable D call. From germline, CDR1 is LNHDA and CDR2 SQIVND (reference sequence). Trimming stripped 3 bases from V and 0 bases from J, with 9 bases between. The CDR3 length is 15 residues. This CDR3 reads CASSISDVSNQPQHF. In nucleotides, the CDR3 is TGTGCCAGTAGTATCAGCGACGTTAGCAATCAGCCCCAGCATTTT. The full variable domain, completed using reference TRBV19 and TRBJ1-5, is DGGITQSPKYLFRKEGQNVTLSCEQNLNHDAMYWYRQDPGQGLRLIYYSQIVNDFQKGDIAEGYSVSREKKESFPLTVTSAQKNPTAFYLCASSISDVSNQPQHFGDGTRLSIL.

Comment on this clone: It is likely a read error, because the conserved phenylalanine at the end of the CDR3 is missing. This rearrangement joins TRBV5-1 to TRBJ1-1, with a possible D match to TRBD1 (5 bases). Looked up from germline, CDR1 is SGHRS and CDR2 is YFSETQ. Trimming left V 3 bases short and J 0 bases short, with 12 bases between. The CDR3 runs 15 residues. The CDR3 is CASSSDRHLNTEAFV. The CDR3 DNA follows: TGCGCCAGCAGCTCCGACAGACACTTGAACACTGAAGCTTTCGTT.

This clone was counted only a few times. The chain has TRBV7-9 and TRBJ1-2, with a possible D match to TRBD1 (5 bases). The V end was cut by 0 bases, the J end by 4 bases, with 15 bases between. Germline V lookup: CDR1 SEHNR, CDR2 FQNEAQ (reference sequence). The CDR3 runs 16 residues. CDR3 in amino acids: CASSLAGQGISYGYTF. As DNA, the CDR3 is TGTGCCAGCAGCTTAGCGGGTCAGGGAATCAGCTATGGCTACACCTTC. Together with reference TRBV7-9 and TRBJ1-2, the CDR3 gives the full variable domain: DTGVSQNPRHKITKRGQNVTFRCDPISEHNRLYWYRQTLGQGPEFLTYFQNEAQLEKSRLLSDRFSAERPKGSFSTLEIQRTEQGDSAMYLCASSLAGQGISYGYTFGSGTRLTVV.

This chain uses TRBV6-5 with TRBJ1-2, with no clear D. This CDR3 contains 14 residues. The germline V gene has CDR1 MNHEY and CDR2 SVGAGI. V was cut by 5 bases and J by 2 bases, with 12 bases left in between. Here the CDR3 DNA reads TGTGCCAGCAGTACCTCGGTCCCCAACTATGGCTACACCTTC. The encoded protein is CASSTSVPNYGYTF.

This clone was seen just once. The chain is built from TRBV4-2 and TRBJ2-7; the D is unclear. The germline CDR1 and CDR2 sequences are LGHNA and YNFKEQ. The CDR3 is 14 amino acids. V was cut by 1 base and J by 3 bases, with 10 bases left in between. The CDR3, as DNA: TGTGCCAGCAGCCAAGTAAAGCGAGGCTACGAGCAGTACTTC. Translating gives CASSQVKRGYEQYF.

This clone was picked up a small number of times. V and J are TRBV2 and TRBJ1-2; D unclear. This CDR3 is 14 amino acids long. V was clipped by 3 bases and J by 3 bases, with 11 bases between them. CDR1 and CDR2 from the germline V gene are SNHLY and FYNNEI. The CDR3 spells CASSDSIFDYGYTF. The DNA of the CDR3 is TGTGCCAGCAGTGACAGTATTTTTGACTATGGCTACACCTTC.

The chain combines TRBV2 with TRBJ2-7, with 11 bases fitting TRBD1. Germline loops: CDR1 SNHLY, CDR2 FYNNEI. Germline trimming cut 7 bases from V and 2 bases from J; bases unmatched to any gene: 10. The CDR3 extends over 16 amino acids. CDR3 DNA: TGTGCCAGCACCAGCTATCCGGGACAGGGGGCCTACGAGCAGTACTTC. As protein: CASTSYPGQGAYEQYF.

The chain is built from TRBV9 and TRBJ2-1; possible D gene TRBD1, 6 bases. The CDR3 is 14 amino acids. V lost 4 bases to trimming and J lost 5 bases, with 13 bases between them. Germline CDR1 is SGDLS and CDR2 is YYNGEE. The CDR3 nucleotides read TGTGCCAGCAGCTACCGACAGGCTCACAATGAGCAGTTCTTC. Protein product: CASSYRQAHNEQFF.

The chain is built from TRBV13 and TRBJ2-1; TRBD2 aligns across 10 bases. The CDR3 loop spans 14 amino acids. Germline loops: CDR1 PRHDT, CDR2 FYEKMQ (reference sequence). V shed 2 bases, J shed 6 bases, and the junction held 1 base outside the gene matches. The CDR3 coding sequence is TGTGCCAGCAGCTTACCTAGCGGGGGCAATGAGCAGTTCTTC. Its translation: CASSLPSGGNEQFF. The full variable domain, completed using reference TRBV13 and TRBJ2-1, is AAGVIQSPRHLIKEKRETATLKCYPIPRHDTVYWYQQGPGQDPQFLISFYEKMQSDKGSIPDRFSAQQFSDYHSELNMSSLELGDSALYFCASSLPSGGNEQFFGPGTRLTVL.

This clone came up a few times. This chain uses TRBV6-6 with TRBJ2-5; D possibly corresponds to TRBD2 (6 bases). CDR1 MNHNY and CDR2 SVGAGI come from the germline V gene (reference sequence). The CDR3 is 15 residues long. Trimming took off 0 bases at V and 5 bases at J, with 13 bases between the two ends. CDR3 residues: CASSYSGLGRETQYF. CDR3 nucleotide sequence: TGTGCCAGCAGTTACTCTGGCTTAGGGAGGGAGACCCAGTACTTC.

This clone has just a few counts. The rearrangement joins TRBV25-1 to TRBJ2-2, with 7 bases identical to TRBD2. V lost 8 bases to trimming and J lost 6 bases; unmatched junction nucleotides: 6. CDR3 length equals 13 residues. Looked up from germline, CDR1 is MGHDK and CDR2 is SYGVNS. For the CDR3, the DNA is TGTGCCAGCCAGGCGGGAGAGGCCGGGGAGCTGTTTTTT. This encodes CASQAGEAGELFF.

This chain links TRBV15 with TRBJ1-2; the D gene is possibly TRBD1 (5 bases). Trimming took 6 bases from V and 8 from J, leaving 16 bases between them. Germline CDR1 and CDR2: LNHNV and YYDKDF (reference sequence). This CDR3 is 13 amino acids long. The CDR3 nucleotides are TGTGCCACCAGTGGGGCAGTCCCTAAAGGCTACACCTTC. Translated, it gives CATSGAVPKGYTF.

The CDR3, as DNA: TGTGCCAGCAGGAAGGACAGGGCCACCTACGAGCAGTACTTC. Translating gives CASRKDRATYEQYF. This rearrangement joins TRBV2 to TRBJ2-7, with TRBD1 matching 8 bases. The CDR3 is made up of 14 amino acids. Trimming took 6 bases from V and 2 from J; bases not matched to a gene: 6. Germline lookup yields CDR1 SNHLY and CDR2 FYNNEI.

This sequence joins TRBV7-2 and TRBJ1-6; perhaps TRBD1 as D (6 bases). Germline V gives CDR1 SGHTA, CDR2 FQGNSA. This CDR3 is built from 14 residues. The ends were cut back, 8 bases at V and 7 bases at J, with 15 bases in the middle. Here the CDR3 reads CASQTTGSNSPLHF. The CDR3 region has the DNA TGTGCCAGCCAAACCACAGGGTCAAATTCACCCCTCCACTTT.

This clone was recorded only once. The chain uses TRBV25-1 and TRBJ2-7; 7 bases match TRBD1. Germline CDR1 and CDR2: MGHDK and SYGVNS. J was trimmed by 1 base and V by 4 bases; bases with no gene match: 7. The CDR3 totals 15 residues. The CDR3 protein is CASSAHRDSSYEQYF. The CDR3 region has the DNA TGTGCCAGCAGTGCCCACAGGGACAGTTCCTACGAGCAGTACTTC.

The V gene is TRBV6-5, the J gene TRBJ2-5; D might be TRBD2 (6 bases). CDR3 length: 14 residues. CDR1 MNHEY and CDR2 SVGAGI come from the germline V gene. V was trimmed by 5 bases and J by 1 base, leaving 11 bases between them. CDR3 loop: CASSTRDFQETQYF. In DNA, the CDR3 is TGTGCCAGCAGTACCCGGGACTTCCAAGAGACCCAGTACTTC.

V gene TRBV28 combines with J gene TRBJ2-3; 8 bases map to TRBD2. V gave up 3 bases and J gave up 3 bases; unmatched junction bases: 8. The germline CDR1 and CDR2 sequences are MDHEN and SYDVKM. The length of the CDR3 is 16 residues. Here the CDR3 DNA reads TGTGCCAGCAGTTTTATCCGGCTAGCGGGTACAGATACGCAGTATTTT. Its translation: CASSFIRLAGTDTQYF.

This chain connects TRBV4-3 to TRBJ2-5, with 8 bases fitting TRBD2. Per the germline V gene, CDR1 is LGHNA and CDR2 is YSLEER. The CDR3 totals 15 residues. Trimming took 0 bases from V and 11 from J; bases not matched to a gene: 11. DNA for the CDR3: TGCGCCAGCAGCCAAGATCGGGGGGGAAGGTTTGAGCAGTACTTC. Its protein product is CASSQDRGGRFEQYF.

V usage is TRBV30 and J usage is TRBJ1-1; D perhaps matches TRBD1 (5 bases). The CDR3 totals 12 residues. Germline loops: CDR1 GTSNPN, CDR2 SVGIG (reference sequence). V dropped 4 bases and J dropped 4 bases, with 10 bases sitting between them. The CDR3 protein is CAWNQGGTEAFF. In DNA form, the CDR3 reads TGTGCCTGGAATCAGGGCGGCACTGAAGCTTTCTTT.